This T cell receptor (beta chain) was recorded in a study of cytomegalovirus exposure and HLA in healthy donors. Across the study: Among the 398 genotyped donors, around 85% were placed in the Caucasian-associated ancestry cluster.

The PCR ran on 60 Vbeta and 13 Jbeta primers. The assay was immunoSEQ multiplex PCR, and TCRdb's table has in-frame clones only and misses some. Here the sample spans 170,000 or so clones, about 82% being singletons. Remarks on this clone: The target antigen is unknown.

CDR3 length: 15 amino acids. The germline gives CDR1 MDHEN, CDR2 SYDVKM. V trimming: 10 bases; J trimming: 0 bases; junction bases outside the gene matches: 10. General study points: V- and J-gene trimming of TCR beta was linked (in a later analysis) to a missense DCLRE1C variant.

The sample consisted of PBMCs. The clonotype originates from a woman aged 45-65 years in good health and CMV-seropositive. This chain joins TRBV28 and TRBJ2-7; TRBD1 matches at 9 bases. The CDR3 spells CATLLGQGGSYEQYF. CDR3 bases: TGTGCCACCCTCCTGGGACAGGGTGGCTCCTACGAGCAGTACTTC.